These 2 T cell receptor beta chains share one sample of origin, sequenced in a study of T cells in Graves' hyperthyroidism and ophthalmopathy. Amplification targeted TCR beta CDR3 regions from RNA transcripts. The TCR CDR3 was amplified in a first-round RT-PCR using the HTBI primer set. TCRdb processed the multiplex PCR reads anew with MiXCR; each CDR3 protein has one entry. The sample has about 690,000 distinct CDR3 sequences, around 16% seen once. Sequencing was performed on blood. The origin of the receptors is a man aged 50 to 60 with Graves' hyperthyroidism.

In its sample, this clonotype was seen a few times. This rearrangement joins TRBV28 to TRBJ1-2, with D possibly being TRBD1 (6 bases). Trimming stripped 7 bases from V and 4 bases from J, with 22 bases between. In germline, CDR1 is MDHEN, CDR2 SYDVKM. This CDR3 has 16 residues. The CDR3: CASNPGGGRPVYGYTF. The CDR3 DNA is TGTGCCAGCAACCCCGGCGGGGGGCGCCCGGTCTATGGCTACACCTTC.

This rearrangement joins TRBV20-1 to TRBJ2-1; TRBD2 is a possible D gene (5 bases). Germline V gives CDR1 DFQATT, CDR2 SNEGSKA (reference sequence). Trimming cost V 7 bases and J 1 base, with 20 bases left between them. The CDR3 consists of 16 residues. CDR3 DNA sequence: TGCAGTGTAGAGATTCGCGCGGGCAAATCCTACAATGAGCAGTTCTTC. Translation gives CSVEIRAGKSYNEQFF.